This T cell receptor beta chain was found in a study of circulating CD8 cells and anti-PD-1 response in melanoma. Sorting of live CD3+CD8+TCRalphabeta+ cells by PD-1 and/or TIGIT gave four subsets. This clonotype ranks as medium-sized. Each library started from around 14 ng of total RNA using the QIAseq Immune Repertoire TCR panel. Each CDR3 protein gets one entry after TCRdb re-called the reads with MiXCR. The profile shows about 1,600 distinct CDR3 sequences, over 8% of them singletons. The sequencing here drew on CD8+ T cells from PBMCs, taken at baseline or after one month of anti-PD-1 therapy (not recorded which). The TCR originated in a human donor with melanoma.

The CDR3 sequence is CASSSNLSANSPLHF. CDR3 DNA sequence: TGTGCCAGCAGTTCAAACTTGAGTGCGAATTCACCCCTCCACTTT. The rearrangement uses TRBV27 and TRBJ1-6; D remains unclear. The CDR3 covers 15 residues. The V gene's germline CDR1 is MNHEY and CDR2 SMNVEV (reference sequence). V was shortened by 4 bases and J by 7 bases, with 14 bases between the two germline ends.